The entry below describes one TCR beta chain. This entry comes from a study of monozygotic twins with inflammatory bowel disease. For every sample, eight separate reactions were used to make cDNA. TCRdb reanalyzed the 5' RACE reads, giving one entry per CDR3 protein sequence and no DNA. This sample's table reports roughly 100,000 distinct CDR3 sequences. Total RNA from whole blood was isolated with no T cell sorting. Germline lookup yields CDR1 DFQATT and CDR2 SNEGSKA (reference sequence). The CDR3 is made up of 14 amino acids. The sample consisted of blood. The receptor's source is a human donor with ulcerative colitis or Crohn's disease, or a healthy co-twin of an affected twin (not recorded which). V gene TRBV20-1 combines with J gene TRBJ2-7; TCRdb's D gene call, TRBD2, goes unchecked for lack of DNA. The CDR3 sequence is CSARVARNRYEQYF.